The rows below give T cell receptor beta chains drawn from one sample of a study of technical replicates of blood from several donors. Sequencing was performed with immunoSEQ multiplex PCR; in TCRdb, only in-frame clones are kept and a portion is missing. The table shows more than 65,000 clones, with roughly 92% occurring only once. The sequenced sample was T cells isolated from PBMCs. These receptors were taken from a human donor in good health. Each CDR3 is given with its conserved first and last residue. D genes are given only for firm matches. Size is omitted from some rows. Given values are once, few, many or a class for expanded clones.

NA	13	TRBV6-5	TRBD2	TRBJ2-1	CASTYAGGNEQFF	TGTGCCAGCACCTATGCGGGGGGCAATGAGCAGTTCTTC
NA	12	TRBV18	NA	TRBJ2-1	CASSPLRDRKFF	TGTGCCAGCTCACCACTGCGGGACCGAAAGTTCTTC
NA	15	TRBV9	NA	TRBJ1-2	CASTKMLGAPYGYTF	TGTGCCAGCACCAAAATGTTGGGGGCCCCTTATGGCTACACCTTC
NA	14	TRBV5-1	NA	TRBJ2-7	CASSFRDTFYEQYF	TGCGCCAGCAGCTTCCGGGACACGTTCTACGAGCAGTACTTC
few	15	TRBV4-1	TRBD1	TRBJ1-5	CASSREQGNNQPQHF	TGCGCCAGCAGCCGAGAACAGGGGAACAATCAGCCCCAGCATTTT
NA	16	TRBV9	TRBD1	TRBJ2-7	CASSVGATGGPYEQYF	TGTGCCAGCAGCGTAGGGGCGACAGGGGGGCCCTACGAGCAGTACTTC
NA	17	TRBV19	TRBD2	TRBJ2-2	CASTKLSGRVHTGELFF	TGTGCCAGTACTAAATTGAGCGGGAGGGTTCACACCGGGGAGCTGTTTTTT
NA	15	TRBV25-1	TRBD1	TRBJ2-7	CASREEDRGGYEQYF	TGTGCCAGCAGAGAGGAAGACAGGGGGGGGTACGAGCAGTACTTC
NA	16	TRBV27	TRBD1	TRBJ2-7	CASSLSVEQGSNEQYF	TGTGCCAGCAGTTTATCGGTAGAACAGGGGAGCAACGAGCAGTACTTC
NA	12	TRBV12-5	NA	TRBJ1-5	CASGFLSQPQHF	TGTGCTAGTGGTTTCTTGAGTCAGCCCCAGCATTTT
NA	15	TRBV30	NA	TRBJ1-1	CAWSPLGDGSTEAFF	TGTGCCTGGAGTCCCTTAGGGGACGGGAGCACTGAAGCTTTCTTT
NA	14	TRBV28	NA	TRBJ2-7	CASRGNSEAYEQYF	TGTGCCTCCCGCGGGAATTCAGAGGCCTACGAGCAGTACTTC
NA	15	TRBV7-8	NA	TRBJ1-3	CASSLTQGTGNTIYF	TGTGCCAGCAGCCTAACTCAGGGGACTGGAAACACCATATATTTT
NA	15	TRBV19	TRBD2	TRBJ2-7	CASSIFLAGAYEQYF	TGTGCCAGTAGTATTTTTCTAGCGGGGGCCTACGAGCAGTACTTC